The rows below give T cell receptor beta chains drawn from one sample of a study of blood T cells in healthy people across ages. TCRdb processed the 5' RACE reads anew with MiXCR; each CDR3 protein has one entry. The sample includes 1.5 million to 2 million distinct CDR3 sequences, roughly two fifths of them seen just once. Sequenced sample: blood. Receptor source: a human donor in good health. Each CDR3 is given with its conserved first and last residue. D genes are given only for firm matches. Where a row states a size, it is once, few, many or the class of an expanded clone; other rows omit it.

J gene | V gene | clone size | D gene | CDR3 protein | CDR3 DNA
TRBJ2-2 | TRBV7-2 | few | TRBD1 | CASSSGRGSGELFF | TGTGCCAGCAGCTCGGGCAGGGGGTCCGGGGAGCTGTTTTTT
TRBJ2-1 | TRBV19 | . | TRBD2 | CASRQAGGPYNEQFF | TGTGCCAGTAGACAAGCGGGGGGACCTTACAATGAGCAGTTCTTC
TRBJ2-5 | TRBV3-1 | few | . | CASSLTGHTQETQYF | TGTGCCAGCAGTCTAACCGGGCACACCCAAGAGACCCAGTACTTC
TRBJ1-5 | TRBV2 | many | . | CASSADTGVRNQPQHF | TGTGCCAGCAGTGCAGACACAGGAGTACGGAATCAGCCCCAGCATTTT
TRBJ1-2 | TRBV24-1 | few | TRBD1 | CATGQGDYGYTF | TGTGCCACCGGACAGGGTGACTATGGCTACACCTTC
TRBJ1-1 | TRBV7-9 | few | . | CASKQNTEAFF | TGTGCCAGCAAACAGAACACTGAAGCTTTCTTT
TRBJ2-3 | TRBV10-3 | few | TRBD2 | CATNGGELTDTQYF | TGTGCCACTAACGGGGGGGAATTGACAGATACGCAGTATTTT
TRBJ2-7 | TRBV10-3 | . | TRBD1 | CAIRSGTEDYEQYF | TGTGCCATCAGGTCCGGGACAGAGGACTACGAGCAGTACTTC
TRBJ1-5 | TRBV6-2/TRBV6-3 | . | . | CASSFRTASQPQHF | TGTGCCAGCAGCTTCCGGACAGCTTCTCAGCCCCAGCATTTT
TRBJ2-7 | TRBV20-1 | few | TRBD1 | CSGLPGTDFYEQYF | TGCAGTGGACTACCCGGGACAGATTTCTACGAGCAGTACTTC
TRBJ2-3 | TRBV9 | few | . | CASSLGNWEAGAADTQYF | TGTGCCAGCAGCCTCGGCAACTGGGAGGCAGGGGCTGCCGATACGCAGTATTTT
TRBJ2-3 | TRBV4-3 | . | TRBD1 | CASSQEYRGDTQYF | TGCGCCAGCAGCCAAGAATACAGGGGTGATACGCAGTATTTT
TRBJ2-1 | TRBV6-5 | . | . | CASSYDLVSSYNEQFF | TGTGCCAGCAGTTACGACCTGGTTAGCTCCTACAATGAGCAGTTCTTC
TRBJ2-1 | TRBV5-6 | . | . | CASSPTGNQETQFF | TGTGCCAGCAGCCCTACAGGGAACCAAGAGACCCAGTTCTTC
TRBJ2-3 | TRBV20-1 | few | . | CSAGLTSDTQYF | TGCAGTGCTGGGCTCACGTCAGATACGCAGTATTTT
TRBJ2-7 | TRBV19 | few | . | CASSPHSAGAYEQYF | TGTGCCAGTAGTCCTCATTCGGCAGGGGCCTACGAGCAGTACTTC
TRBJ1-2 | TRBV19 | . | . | CASIERGEDKGYTF | TGTGCCAGTATCGAAAGGGGTGAGGATAAGGGCTACACCTTC
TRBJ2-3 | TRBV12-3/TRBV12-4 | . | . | CASSFDFSTDTQYF | TGTGCCAGCAGTTTTGACTTTAGCACAGATACGCAGTATTTT
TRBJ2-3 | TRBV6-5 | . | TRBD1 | CASSSTDHQGDQYF | TGTGCCAGCAGCAGCACAGATCACCAGGGGGACCAGTATTTT
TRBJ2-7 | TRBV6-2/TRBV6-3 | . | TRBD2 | CASYSPSGNYYEQYF | TGTGCCAGCTATTCCCCTAGCGGGAACTACTACGAGCAGTACTTC
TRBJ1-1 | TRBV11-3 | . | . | CASSHYLTGPNTEAFF | TGTGCCAGCAGCCACTACCTGACAGGACCCAACACTGAAGCTTTCTTT
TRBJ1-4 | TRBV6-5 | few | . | CASSPRGRGREKLFF | TGTGCCAGCAGCCCCCGGGGCAGGGGAAGGGAAAAACTGTTTTTT
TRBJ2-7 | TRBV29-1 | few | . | CSVAPSVGAYEQYF | TGCAGCGTTGCTCCCTCAGTGGGGGCCTACGAGCAGTACTTC
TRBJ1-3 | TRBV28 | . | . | CASSLFGNSGNTIYF | TGTGCCAGCAGTTTATTCGGCAACTCTGGAAACACCATATATTTT
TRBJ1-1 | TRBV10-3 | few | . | CAISEGVGTGAFF | TGTGCCATCAGTGAGGGGGTTGGCACTGGAGCTTTCTTT
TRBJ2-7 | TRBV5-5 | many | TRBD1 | CASSPYRDRVGYEQYF | TGTGCCAGCAGCCCCTACCGGGACAGGGTCGGGTACGAGCAGTACTTC
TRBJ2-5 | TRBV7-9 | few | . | CASSVRDSNQETQYF | TGTGCCAGCAGCGTCCGGGACTCCAACCAAGAGACCCAGTACTTC
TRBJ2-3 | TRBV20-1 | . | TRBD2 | CSADIGLAGNTQYF | TGCAGTGCCGACATTGGACTAGCGGGAAATACGCAGTATTTT
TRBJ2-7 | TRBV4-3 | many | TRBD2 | CASSPGTSGGRYEQYF | TGTGCCAGCAGCCCCGGGACTAGCGGGGGGCGATACGAGCAGTACTTC
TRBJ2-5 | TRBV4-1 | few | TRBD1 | CASSQGTGGKQETQYF | TGCGCCAGCAGCCAAGGGACAGGGGGCAAGCAAGAGACCCAGTACTTC
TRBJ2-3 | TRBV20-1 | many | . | CSARSRDILFTDTQYF | TGCAGTGCTAGATCCCGGGACATACTCTTCACAGATACGCAGTATTTT
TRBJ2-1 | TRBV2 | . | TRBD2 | CASSELLAGDNNEQFF | TGTGCCAGCAGTGAGCTCCTAGCGGGGGATAACAATGAGCAGTTCTTC
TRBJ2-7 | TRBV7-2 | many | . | CASSLGLGYEQYF | TGTGCCAGCAGCTTAGGGTTGGGGTACGAGCAGTACTTC
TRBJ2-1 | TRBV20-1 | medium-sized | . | CSARVKDNEQFF | TGCAGTGCTAGAGTGAAAGACAATGAGCAGTTCTTC
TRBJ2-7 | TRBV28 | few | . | CASSSPSERNSYEQYF | TGTGCCAGCAGTTCCCCCTCCGAGCGGAACTCCTACGAGCAGTACTTC
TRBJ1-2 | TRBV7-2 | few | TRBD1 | CASSLDIGGAGYGYTF | TGTGCCAGCAGCTTAGATATAGGGGGCGCTGGCTATGGCTACACCTTC
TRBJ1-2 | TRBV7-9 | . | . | CASSPGLGYYTF | TGTGCCAGCAGCCCTGGGTTAGGGTACTACACCTTC
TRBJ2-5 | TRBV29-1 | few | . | CSVEGYGGYKQYF | TGCAGCGTTGAAGGTTATGGAGGTTACAAGCAGTACTTC
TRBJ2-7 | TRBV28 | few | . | CASRLGGPLSYEQYF | TGTGCCAGCAGGCTGGGGGGGCCTCTTTCCTACGAGCAGTACTTC
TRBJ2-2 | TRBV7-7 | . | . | CASRATGGGLNTGELFF | TGTGCTAGCAGGGCGACAGGTGGGGGCCTAAACACCGGGGAGCTGTTTTTT
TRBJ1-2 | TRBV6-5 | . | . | CASSYAQGPNYYGYTF | TGTGCCAGCAGTTACGCCCAGGGGCCTAACTACTATGGCTACACCTTC
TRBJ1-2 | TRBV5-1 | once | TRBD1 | CASSVEGAAGYTF | TGCGCCAGCAGCGTCGAGGGGGCCGCCGGCTACACCTTC
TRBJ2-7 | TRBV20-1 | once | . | CSARPLEGAAYEQYF | TGCAGTGCTAGACCCCTGGAGGGGGCAGCCTACGAGCAGTACTTC